A single sample is the source of the 20 T cell receptor beta chains below, sequenced in a study of cytomegalovirus exposure and HLA in healthy donors. PCR involved 60 Vbeta and 13 Jbeta primers. The data were produced by immunoSEQ multiplex PCR, yet TCRdb's version contains in-frame clones alone and is incomplete. The sample consists of some 190,000 clones, just under 80% of them appearing once. The sequencing sample was made of PBMCs. All receptors derive from a woman aged 25-40 years in good health and CMV-seronegative.

The J gene is TRBJ1-5, the V gene TRBV19; D uncertain. In germline, CDR1 is LNHDA, CDR2 SQIVND (reference sequence). V lost 3 bases and J lost 2, with 14 bases in between. The CDR3 is 16 residues long. CDR3 nucleotides: TGTGCCAGTAGTATCGGGTTTCTAAGTGGCAATCAGCCCCAGCATTTT. Residues: CASSIGFLSGNQPQHF.

The chain combines TRBV7-2 with TRBJ1-6; tentatively, D is TRBD1 (5 bases). This CDR3 comprises 15 residues. Germline loops: CDR1 SGHTA, CDR2 FQGNSA. The V end lost 5 bases, the J end lost 7 bases, and 15 bases lay between the germline ends. CDR3 DNA: TGTGCCAGCAGCGTTTTGGGGGGACTCAATTCACCCCTCCACTTT. Protein: CASSVLGGLNSPLHF.

The rearrangement links TRBV15 to TRBJ1-5, with 7 bases matching TRBD1. Germline V lookup: CDR1 LNHNV, CDR2 YYDKDF (reference sequence). The CDR3 extends over 17 amino acids. V lost 1 base to trimming and J lost 3 bases; unmatched junction nucleotides: 9. The CDR3 DNA is TGTGCCACCAGCAGAGGGGGAGCAGGGGGTATCAATCAGCCCCAGCATTTT. Encoded protein: CATSRGGAGGINQPQHF.

The chain is built from TRBV6-7 and TRBJ2-7; D is possibly TRBD1 (6 bases). TRBV6-7 is reported as an ORF; its role is uncertain. V lost 7 bases and J lost 6, with 31 bases in between. The CDR3 extends over 18 amino acids. The CDR3 DNA is TGTGCCAGCACCAGTTCCGTACAGGGCCCGGGTAATGGATGCGAGCAGTACTTC. This sequence encodes CASTSSVQGPGNGCEQYF.

CDR3 sequence (DNA): TGTGCCAGCAGTGTGGAGGGTCCACCTGGAAACACCATATATTTT. The encoded protein is CASSVEGPPGNTIYF. This sequence joins TRBV2 and TRBJ1-3; D gene ambiguous. The CDR3 totals 15 residues. The V gene lost 4 bases and the J gene lost 2 bases, with 12 bases spanning the gap. Germline lookup yields CDR1 SNHLY and CDR2 FYNNEI.

DNA for the CDR3: TGTGCCTGGAGTACCGGTCTGGGCGGGGGGGCATCTGATACGCAGTATTTT. It is translated as CAWSTGLGGGASDTQYF. This chain links TRBV30 with TRBJ2-3; 9 bases map to TRBD2. Germline V gene lookup returns CDR1 GTSNPN and CDR2 SVGIG (reference sequence). V shed 2 bases and J 6 bases; nucleotides not matched to a gene: 15. The CDR3 loop spans 17 amino acids.

The chain recombines TRBV5-8 with TRBJ2-7; TRBD1 is a possible D gene (8 bases). Germline assignment: CDR1 SGHTS and CDR2 YDEGEE. This CDR3 spans 17 amino acids. V lost 4 bases, J lost 3 bases, and 23 bases lay in between. The CDR3 region has the DNA TGTGCCAGCAGCGAACTGGACAGGGAGGGGACTCTCTACGAGCAGTACTTC. Its protein product is CASSELDREGTLYEQYF.

The CDR3 protein is CASSPRRTWSSYEQYF. The CDR3 nucleotides read TGTGCCAGCAGCCCCCGACGGACATGGAGCTCCTACGAGCAGTACTTC. This chain connects TRBV7-8 to TRBJ2-7; a weak D match, TRBD1 (5 bases). Germline V gene lookup returns CDR1 SGHVS and CDR2 FQNEAQ. The V end lost 5 bases, the J end lost 0 bases, and 17 bases lay between the germline ends. This CDR3 is 16 amino acids long.

The chain combines TRBV11-2 with TRBJ2-5; D possibly corresponds to TRBD1 (5 bases). Per germline, CDR1 SGHAT and CDR2 FQNNGV. V was cut by 0 bases and J by 5 bases, with 10 bases left in between. The CDR3 is 14 residues long. The CDR3 region has the DNA TGTGCCAGCAGCTTAGACAGGGCCAGGGAGACCCAGTACTTC. It translates to CASSLDRARETQYF.

The gene calls are TRBV5-8 and TRBJ2-6; TRBD1 aligns across 8 bases. The V gene's germline CDR1 is SGHTS and CDR2 YDEGEE. Trimming removed 0 bases from V and 0 bases from J; junction bases left unmatched: 8. The CDR3 runs to 19 residues. The CDR3 sequence: CASSLDRGALGSGANVLTF. The CDR3 DNA reads TGTGCCAGCAGCTTGGACAGGGGGGCTCTTGGCTCTGGGGCCAACGTCCTGACTTTC.

This clone has more than one count but fewer than ten. The chain joins TRBV10-3 to TRBJ1-3; no reliable D call. From germline, CDR1 is ENHRY and CDR2 SYGVKD. V was cut by 8 bases and J by 4 bases, with 12 bases left in between. The CDR3 contains 13 residues. The CDR3 spells CAISPSLGNTIYF. CDR3 nucleotide sequence: TGTGCCATCTCCCCCAGTCTCGGAAACACCATATATTTT.

The V gene is TRBV5-4, the J gene TRBJ2-3; a possible D gene is TRBD1 (6 bases). The CDR3 runs to 16 residues. CDR1 and CDR2 from the germline V gene are SGHNT and YYREEE (reference sequence). V was pared by 3 bases and J by 0 bases, with 14 bases between. Here the CDR3 DNA reads TGTGCCAGCAGCTCCCCAGGGGTCGAAAGCACAGATACGCAGTATTTT. Its protein product is CASSSPGVESTDTQYF. Combining the CDR3 with reference TRBV5-4 and TRBJ2-3 gives the whole variable domain ETGVTQSPTHLIKTRGQQVTLRCSSQSGHNTVSWYQQALGQGPQFIFQYYREEENGRGNFPPRFSGLQFPNYSSELNVNALELDDSALYLCASSSPGVESTDTQYFGPGTRLTVL.

V and J are TRBV7-2 and TRBJ2-3, with D perhaps matching TRBD2 (6 bases). This CDR3 has 12 amino acids. Trimming took 8 bases from V and 5 from J, leaving 11 bases between them. Per germline, CDR1 SGHTA and CDR2 FQGNSA. This chain's CDR3 is CASGGARDTQYF. The CDR3 DNA reads as TGTGCCAGCGGCGGGGCAAGAGATACGCAGTATTTT.

The chain uses TRBV6-6 and TRBJ2-1; the D gene is possibly TRBD2 (6 bases). The V end was cut by 6 bases, the J end by 0 bases, with 12 bases between. Looked up from germline, CDR1 is MNHNY and CDR2 is SVGAGI (reference sequence). The CDR3 is 15 residues long. CDR3 sequence reads: CASSDPGDSYNEQFF. The CDR3 DNA is TGTGCCAGCAGCGATCCGGGAGACTCCTACAATGAGCAGTTCTTC.

The V gene is TRBV5-6, the J gene TRBJ1-5, with no clear D. The germline gives CDR1 SGHDT, CDR2 YYEEEE. Trimming took 2 bases from V and 0 from J, leaving 12 bases between them. The CDR3 loop spans 16 amino acids. Here the CDR3 reads CASSFREAYSNQPQHF. For the CDR3, the DNA is TGTGCCAGCAGCTTTAGAGAAGCTTATAGCAATCAGCCCCAGCATTTT.

The V and J genes are TRBV6-5 and TRBJ1-2, with D perhaps TRBD1 (5 bases). V was pared by 1 base and J by 5 bases, with 8 bases between. CDR3 size: 13 residues. Germline V gene data show CDR1 as MNHEY and CDR2 as SVGAGI. In nucleotides, the CDR3 is TGTGCCAGCAGTTACTTGACAGATTATGGCTACACCTTC. This encodes CASSYLTDYGYTF.

This clone was detected only a few times. CDR3 DNA sequence: TGTGCCAGCAGTCTATGGGGAGGGAAGGTCGACACCTTC. Translation: CASSLWGGKVDTF. J is TRBJ1-2 and V is TRBV9; D unresolved. The V and J ends lost 5 bases and 12 bases respectively, with 20 bases between them. Per the germline V gene, CDR1 is SGDLS and CDR2 is YYNGEE. The CDR3 runs to 13 residues.

The chain couples TRBV18 to TRBJ1-5; tentative D call: TRBD1 (6 bases). Trimming took 1 base from V and 5 from J, leaving 6 bases between them. Germline V lookup: CDR1 KGHSH, CDR2 LQKENI. CDR3 length: 13 residues. The CDR3 DNA reads TGTGCCAGCTCACCACAGGGGGATCAGCCCCAGCATTTT. Amino acid sequence: CASSPQGDQPQHF.

The chain has TRBV18 and TRBJ1-2, with D perhaps TRBD1 (5 bases). Deletions cut 0 bases from V and 3 bases from J, with 8 bases between. Germline values: CDR1 KGHSH, CDR2 LQKENI. The CDR3 loop spans 14 amino acids. CDR3 DNA sequence: TGTGCCAGCTCACCACCTCAAGGGGACTATGGCTACACCTTC. Amino acids: CASSPPQGDYGYTF.

The chain carries TRBV6-6 and TRBJ1-6; D perhaps matches TRBD1 (6 bases). Looked up from germline, CDR1 is MNHNY and CDR2 is SVGAGI (reference sequence). With 7 bases removed from V and 9 bases from J, the gap between germline ends came to 16 bases. The CDR3 is 14 amino acids. The CDR3: CASKLKGETSPLHF. CDR3 DNA sequence: TGTGCCAGCAAACTTAAGGGGGAGACTTCACCCCTCCACTTT.